This T cell receptor beta chain was retrieved from a study of neoadjuvant anti-PD-1 for oral cavity cancer. Study overall: Around day 43, patients without progression received a fourth nivolumab dose before surgery.

General study findings and limits: After neoadjuvant nivolumab, PBMC T cell clonality was significantly higher in non-responders than responders.

The CDR3 is made up of 15 amino acids. Trimming took 5 bases from V and 5 from J, leaving 18 bases between them. Germline V gene lookup returns CDR1 SGHTA and CDR2 FQGTGA. These oral cavity squamous cell carcinomas were HPV-negative and locally advanced. Six replicates per PBMC sample, mostly from 480 ng of genomic DNA. Profiling relied on immunoSEQ multiplex PCR, and the TCRdb table lists in-frame clones only, not all of them. The sample shows 10,000 to 15,000 clones, about three fifths of them seen only once. In regard to this clone: Its specificity is not known.

The rearrangement uses TRBV7-3 and TRBJ1-1; a weak D match, TRBD1 (6 bases). Sequencing was performed on PBMCs, taken before nivolumab (anti-PD-1) treatment. The sequence was obtained from a person aged 35-79 years with oral cavity squamous cell carcinoma. CDR3 protein: CASSIQDRRRTEAFF. CDR3 in DNA: TGTGCCAGCAGCATACAAGACAGGAGGCGAACTGAAGCTTTCTTT.